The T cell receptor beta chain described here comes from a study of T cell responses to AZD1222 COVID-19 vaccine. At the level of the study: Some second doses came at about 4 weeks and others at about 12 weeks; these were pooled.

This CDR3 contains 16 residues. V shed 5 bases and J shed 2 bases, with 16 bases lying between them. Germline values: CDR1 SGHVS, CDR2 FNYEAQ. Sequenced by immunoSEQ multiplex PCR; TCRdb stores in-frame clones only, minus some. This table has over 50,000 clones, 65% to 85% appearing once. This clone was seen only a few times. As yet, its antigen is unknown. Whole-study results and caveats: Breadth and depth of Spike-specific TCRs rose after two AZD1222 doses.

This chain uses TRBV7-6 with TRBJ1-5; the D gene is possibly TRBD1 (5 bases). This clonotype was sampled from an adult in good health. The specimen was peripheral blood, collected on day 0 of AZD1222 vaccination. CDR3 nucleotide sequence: TGTGCCAGCAGCCCAGAAGGGGCTAGAGGCAATCAGCCCCAGCATTTT. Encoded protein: CASSPEGARGNQPQHF.